This T cell receptor (beta chain) was sequenced in a study of Graves' ophthalmopathy and Graves' hyperthyroidism (dated by TCRdb to 2017 to 2018). Describing the broader study: Peripheral blood was collected before any treatment was given, at the time of initial diagnosis. In more than five hyperthyroidism patients, the T-cell repertoires found in thyroid tissue were compared with those found in blood. In total, approximately 140 blood samples were TCR-sequenced: under 45 ophthalmopathy, approximately 80 hyperthyroidism and about 17 hyperthyroidism-to-ophthalmopathy patients. Following sampling, methimazole starting at 30 mg daily was administered to hyperthyroidism patients, and high-dose intravenous methylprednisolone was administered to ophthalmopathy patients. A discovery set of 95 to 100 patients (43 ophthalmopathy, approximately 58 stable hyperthyroidism) was enrolled to explore V-J signatures distinguishing ophthalmopathy from hyperthyroidism. For training and testing, the roughly 100 patients in the discovery cohort were randomly divided in a 7:3 ratio. An independent validation cohort was composed of roughly 18 hyperthyroidism patients and around 16 patients who later progressed from hyperthyroidism to ophthalmopathy. To tell Graves' ophthalmopathy apart from Graves' hyperthyroidism, and to predict which patients would progress to ophthalmopathy, the study relied on TCR beta repertoire signatures.

Comment on this clonotype: Its antigen is currently not known. Per-nucleotide qualities are absent, and no much larger clonotype sits a single base away.

Summary of the overall study and its limitations: No statistical method was used to predetermine the sample size, and group allocation was not hidden from the investigators. In validation, the model predicted ophthalmopathy progression with about 71% sensitivity and 72.22% specificity; roughly eleven predicted patients were CT-confirmed with GO in a median of approximately six months. Most of the expanded thyroid clonotypes with a frequency above 0.001 were also detected in blood, and it was suggested that the thyroid immune response may be reflected by blood repertoires. Ophthalmopathy was separated from stable hyperthyroidism by the 13-signature model with more than 85% sensitivity and about 81% specificity in cross-validation and with 80%/75% in the test set.

For repertoire sequencing, the TCR beta CDR3 regions were amplified from RNA transcripts. HTBI primers and the Qiagen OneStep RT-PCR kit were used in a first-round RT-PCR, which was followed by a second-round multiplex PCR, size selection and purification. Libraries were sequenced on an Illumina HiSeq2000 using paired-end 100 bp reads. Turning to the authors' computational methods: SOAPnuke was used to process the reads, throwing out any read that had adapters, had uncalled bases, had a mean Phred below 15, or lacked an exact constant-primer or identifier match. High-quality paired reads were merged with COPE v1.2.5. Each unique nucleotide sequence was defined as a clonotype, and clonotypes were aligned to IMGT TRB V, D and J references with MiTCR v1.1. The analysis was limited to V-J combinations with a frequency above 0.0001, which together covered around 99% of the repertoires. For each V-J combination, a TCR clonal expansion and chaos score was defined as the ratio of F50 clonal expansion to chaos observed in the TCRdist matrix. Welch's t-statistics and random forest were used to narrow the features down to roughly twelve V-J combinations, which were then fed into a naive Bayes classifier. Thyroid-blood repertoire similarity was quantified with the Morisita-Horn index. Using fastp at Q25 and MiXCR, TCRdb reprocessed the public reads and kept productive beta chains. Rows are unified per CDR3 protein, each entry keeping the most common DNA and genes. These V and J calls rely on TCRdb rather than the paper's analysis. Counted in this sample were just over 600,000 distinct CDR3 sequences; 20% to 25% of them appeared once. The top ten clonotypes cover approximately 7% of the sample.

The germline V and J ends show losses of 0 bases and 7 bases respectively, and no gene match explains 9 bases of the junction. Reading the germline V gene gives CDR1 MNHEY and CDR2 SVGAGI. The CDR3, cysteine through phenylalanine, is 17 amino acids long. Left in the record is the CDR3 DNA by itself, 51 bases read in frame from the first base. Hyperthyroidism was defined as stable when no progression to ophthalmopathy occurred within 18 months of follow-up. The hyperthyroidism patients were 18 to 65 years old and newly diagnosed, with a disease duration of less than 2 months. Patients with other autoimmune diseases, uncontrolled infections, pregnancy or lactation were excluded from the study. Diagnosis relied on clinical symptoms, serum thyroxine, TRAb, thyroid ultrasound and orbital computed tomography. Ficoll-Paque density gradient centrifugation was used to isolate PBMCs from approximately 10 ml of fresh peripheral blood. Total RNA was extracted using Trizol reagent, and RNA quality was checked on an Agilent 2100 Bioanalyzer.

This sequence uses TRBV6-5 and TRBJ2-2; the central 9 bases match TRBD2. The material sequenced was peripheral blood. The TCR was taken from a young woman with stable Graves' hyperthyroidism. Some clones in this sample may be carry-over from other donors' samples. Donor details come from another sample of the same person, matched by shared clones. The CDR3 region: CASSYSGLAGSGGELFF. In nucleotides, the sequence is TGTGCCAGCAGTTACTCGGGGCTAGCGGGGTCGGGCGGGGAGCTGTTTTTT.